This T cell receptor beta chain appears in the sequencing data of a study of cytomegalovirus exposure and HLA in healthy donors. Whole-study findings and limits: High specificity and sensitivity for cytomegalovirus status were reported for the classifier.

As regards this clone: Its specificity is unknown.

The donors formed part of the roughly 110-subject validation cohort, distinct from the roughly 630-subject first cohort. Data came from immunoSEQ multiplex PCR; TCRdb stores just in-frame clones and leaves some out. In the table there are about 56,000 clones, roughly 93% of which are singletons. Losses at the gene ends were 4 bases for V and 0 bases for J; bases not matched to a gene: 4. CDR1 SNHLY and CDR2 FYNNEI come from the germline V gene. The CDR3 covers 15 residues. The V gene is TRBV2, the J gene TRBJ1-1; 8 bases fit TRBD1. Sequencing was carried out using PBMCs. The sequence came from a woman younger than 30 in good health and CMV-seropositive. CDR3 loop: CASSGWDRLNTEAFF. The CDR3 bases are TGTGCCAGCAGTGGCTGGGACAGGTTGAACACTGAAGCTTTCTTT. Full variable domain (missing parts from reference TRBV2 and TRBJ1-1): EPEVTQTPSHQVTQMGQEVILRCVPISNHLYFYWYRQILGQKVEFLVSFYNNEISEKSEIFDDQFSVERPDGSNFTLKIRSTKLEDSAMYFCASSGWDRLNTEAFFGQGTRLTVV.